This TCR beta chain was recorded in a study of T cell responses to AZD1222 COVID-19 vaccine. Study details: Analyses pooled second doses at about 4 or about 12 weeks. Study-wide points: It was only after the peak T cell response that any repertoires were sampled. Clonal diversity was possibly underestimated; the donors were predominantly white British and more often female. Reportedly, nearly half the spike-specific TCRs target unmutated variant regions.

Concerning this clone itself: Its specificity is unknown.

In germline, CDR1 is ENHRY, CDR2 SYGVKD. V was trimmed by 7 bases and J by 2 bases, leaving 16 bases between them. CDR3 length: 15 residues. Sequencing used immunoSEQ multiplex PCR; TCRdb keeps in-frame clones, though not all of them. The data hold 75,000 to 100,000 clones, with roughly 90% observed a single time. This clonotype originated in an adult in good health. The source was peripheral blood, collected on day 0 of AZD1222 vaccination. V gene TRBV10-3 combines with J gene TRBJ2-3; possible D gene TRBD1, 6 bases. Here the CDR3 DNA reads TGTGCCATCAAATTACAGGGATCCTCCACAGATACGCAGTATTTT. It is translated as CAIKLQGSSTDTQYF.